These 12 T cell receptor beta chains share one sample of origin, sequenced in a study of beta chain features in type 1 diabetes. As every portion of the isolated RNA was reverse transcribed, the sequencing read expressed TCRB transcripts. Data came from immunoSEQ multiplex PCR; TCRdb stores just in-frame clones and leaves some out. The table shows about 260,000 clones, with 55% to 70% occurring only once. The sample taken for sequencing was naive CD4+ T cells from blood. These receptors came from a man aged 25 to 40 in good health.

V and J are TRBV20-1 and TRBJ2-3; D gene ambiguous. This CDR3 is built from 11 residues. CDR1 and CDR2 (germline): DFQATT, SNEGSKA (reference sequence). V gave up 3 bases and J gave up 10 bases, with 11 bases separating them. As DNA, the CDR3 is TGCAGTGCTAGTACCTCCGGAGCGCAGTATTTT. Protein: CSASTSGAQYF.

Here the CDR3 reads CASSLTSGSTGANVLTF. DNA for the CDR3: TGTGCCAGCTCACTAACGAGCGGGAGTACTGGGGCCAACGTCCTGACTTTC. V usage is TRBV18 and J usage is TRBJ2-6; 8 nucleotides match TRBD2. This CDR3 has 17 residues. V lost 4 bases to trimming and J lost 2 bases; unmatched junction nucleotides: 7. CDR1 and CDR2 from the germline V gene are KGHSH and LQKENI.

J is TRBJ2-5 and V is TRBV28, with 7 bases fitting TRBD2. Per germline, CDR1 MDHEN and CDR2 SYDVKM. Germline trimming cut 6 bases from V and 5 bases from J; bases unmatched to any gene: 12. This CDR3 region has 15 residues. The CDR3 DNA follows: TGTGCCAGCAGCCGCGGGACCGGGAGGATCGAGACCCAGTACTTC. Its protein product is CASSRGTGRIETQYF.

V and J are TRBV4-1 and TRBJ1-1, with TRBD1 matching 7 bases. V was clipped by 5 bases and J by 0 bases; unmatched bases: 9. Germline values: CDR1 MGHRA, CDR2 YSYEKL. The CDR3 covers 16 residues. CDR3 protein: CASSSMTGTVNTEAFF. The CDR3 region has the DNA TGCGCCAGCAGCTCTATGACCGGGACAGTGAACACTGAAGCTTTCTTT.

The CDR3 protein is CASAVAGSPSTDTQYF. DNA of the CDR3: TGTGCCAGCGCGGTAGCGGGATCCCCTAGCACAGATACGCAGTATTTT. The chain has TRBV7-9 and TRBJ2-3, with TRBD2 matching 8 bases. Germline V gene lookup returns CDR1 SEHNR and CDR2 FQNEAQ (reference sequence). With 8 bases clipped from V and 0 bases from J, the junction kept 10 bases outside the gene matches. This CDR3 has 16 residues.

This clone has a handful of counts. V and J are TRBV29-1 and TRBJ2-7; 7 nucleotides match TRBD1. V shed 7 bases and J 6 bases; nucleotides not matched to a gene: 21. The CDR3 runs 16 residues. Germline CDR1 is SQVTM and CDR2 is ANQGSEA. Here the CDR3 DNA reads TGCAGCGCGTCTTCCTCCCCCGGGACAGACCCCTCCGAGCAGTACTTC. Protein product: CSASSSPGTDPSEQYF.

The chain employs TRBV10-3 and TRBJ2-1; TRBD2 matches 7 bases. Germline V gives CDR1 ENHRY, CDR2 SYGVKD. V was pared by 11 bases and J by 3 bases, with 10 bases of the junction left unmatched. The CDR3 has 14 residues. The DNA of the CDR3 is TGTGCCTCCTTCGCTAGCGGAAACTACAATGAGCAGTTCTTC. This sequence encodes CASFASGNYNEQFF.

The chain carries TRBV29-1 and TRBJ2-1; the D gene could be TRBD1 or TRBD2 (5 bases each). CDR1 and CDR2 (germline): SQVTM, ANQGSEA. This CDR3 contains 13 residues. Trimming left V 5 bases short and J 7 bases short, with 15 bases between. CDR3 protein: CSVSTGTGNEQFF. CDR3 bases: TGCAGCGTTTCGACCGGGACGGGGAATGAGCAGTTCTTC.

The V gene is TRBV6-5, the J gene TRBJ2-3; tentatively, D is TRBD1 (5 bases). This CDR3 has 14 amino acids. V was pared by 5 bases and J by 1 base, with 10 bases between. Per the germline V gene, CDR1 is MNHEY and CDR2 is SVGAGI. This chain's CDR3 is CASSPVQGTDTQYF. CDR3 bases: TGTGCCAGCAGTCCCGTACAGGGCACAGATACGCAGTATTTT.

This sequence joins TRBV5-6 and TRBJ2-1, with 12 bases that match TRBD2. Germline V gene lookup returns CDR1 SGHDT and CDR2 YYEEEE. The CDR3 is 17 residues long. Germline trimming cut 4 bases from V and 1 base from J; bases unmatched to any gene: 6. CDR3 nucleotide sequence: TGTGCCAGCAGCAAGGGACTAGCGGGCATTTCCTACAATGAGCAGTTCTTC. Its protein product is CASSKGLAGISYNEQFF.

This chain uses TRBV11-2 with TRBJ2-3; 7 positions match TRBD2. This CDR3 comprises 13 residues. Germline assignment: CDR1 SGHAT and CDR2 FQNNGV. Trimming took 8 bases from V and 4 from J; bases not matched to a gene: 6. CDR3 sequence reads: CASGETSPDTQYF. The CDR3, as DNA: TGTGCCAGCGGCGAGACTAGCCCAGATACGCAGTATTTT.

This chain connects TRBV7-9 to TRBJ2-3, with D unresolved. The germline V gene encodes CDR1 SEHNR and CDR2 FQNEAQ (reference sequence). CDR3 length: 15 amino acids. Trimming stripped 1 base from V and 1 base from J, with 9 bases between. The CDR3 DNA is TGTGCCAGCAGCTTAGGTCAGCCGGGCACAGATACGCAGTATTTT. Translating it yields CASSLGQPGTDTQYF.